These 9 T cell receptor beta chains were all obtained from the same sample, sequenced in a study of vaccination effects on CD4 cells after COVID-19. TCRdb's copy holds only in-frame clones and misses some; the assay was immunoSEQ multiplex PCR. The sample holds approximately 31,000 clones, 74% seen once. Their specific antigens are unknown. Investigators separated out CD4+ T cells once around eleven days of culture had passed. Each participant was administered two doses of either the BNT162b2 or the mRNA-1273 vaccine. This sample comprised CD4+ T cells from PBMCs cultured without peptide, obtained after COVID-19 vaccination. Every receptor here comes from a human donor who received a COVID-19 vaccine.

V and J are TRBV7-2 and TRBJ1-1, with D unclear. This CDR3 has 14 amino acids. Between the trimmed V and J ends, which lost 3 bases and 1 base, there was a span of 9 bases. CDR1 SGHTA and CDR2 FQGNSA come from the germline V gene. The CDR3 DNA is TGTGCCAGCAGCTTGATGACTGAGAACACTGAAGCTTTCTTT. Encoded protein: CASSLMTENTEAFF.

This chain links TRBV7-2 with TRBJ2-3, with a weak D call TRBD2 (6 bases). Trimming removed 6 bases from V and 12 bases from J, with 13 bases in between. Germline V gene data show CDR1 as SGHTA and CDR2 as FQGNSA. The length of the CDR3 is 11 residues. CDR3 sequence (DNA): TGTGCCAGCAGGGCGGGACTTACTCAGTATTTT. Its protein product is CASRAGLTQYF.

The chain has TRBV30 and TRBJ2-7; D gene uncertain. This CDR3 is built from 12 residues. Trimming removed 8 bases at V and 0 bases at J, with 11 bases between. Germline CDR1 reads GTSNPN; CDR2 reads SVGIG (reference sequence). The CDR3 here is CAGVTTSYEQYF. The CDR3 nucleotides read TGTGCCGGAGTGACAACCTCCTACGAGCAGTACTTC.

This chain uses TRBV29-1 with TRBJ2-3; 8 bases map to TRBD1. With 4 bases clipped from V and 2 bases from J, the junction kept 14 bases outside the gene matches. The germline CDR1 and CDR2 sequences are SQVTM and ANQGSEA. The CDR3 has 17 residues. CDR3 sequence (DNA): TGCAGCGTTGTGGATACTTACAGGGGGTCGACCACAGATACGCAGTATTTT. Protein: CSVVDTYRGSTTDTQYF.

V gene TRBV5-1 combines with J gene TRBJ2-2; D gene ambiguous. The CDR3 has 16 residues. Trimming took 0 bases from V and 0 from J, leaving 9 bases between them. The germline V gene has CDR1 SGHRS and CDR2 YFSETQ. The CDR3 DNA reads as TGCGCCAGCAGCTTGGGGTCCCGCCCGAACACCGGGGAGCTGTTTTTT. The encoded protein is CASSLGSRPNTGELFF.

This clone was seen a handful of times. The rearrangement links TRBV7-2 to TRBJ1-1; TRBD1 matches at 7 bases. J was trimmed by 10 bases and V by 2 bases; bases with no gene match: 4. Germline V gives CDR1 SGHTA, CDR2 FQGNSA. There are 12 residues in the CDR3. This CDR3 reads CASSLRQGGAFF. The CDR3 DNA is TGTGCCAGCAGCTTAAGGCAGGGGGGAGCTTTCTTT.

This clone came up once. CDR3 nucleotide sequence: TGTGCCAGCAAAAGAACTAGTTCGGGGCCCGAGCAGTACTTC. This gives the protein CASKRTSSGPEQYF. This rearrangement joins TRBV6-5 to TRBJ2-7; either TRBD1 or TRBD2 may supply D (5 bases each). CDR1 MNHEY and CDR2 SVGAGI come from the germline V gene. This CDR3 region has 14 residues. With 7 bases removed from V and 6 bases from J, the gap between germline ends came to 19 bases.

The rearrangement links TRBV19 to TRBJ1-5, with D tentatively TRBD1 (5 bases). From germline, CDR1 is LNHDA and CDR2 SQIVND (reference sequence). V was clipped by 1 base and J by 7 bases, with 14 bases between them. The CDR3 consists of 15 residues. CDR3 DNA: TGTGCCAGTAGTATAGGGGGGGGGTCAGGACAGCCCCAGCATTTT. It translates to CASSIGGGSGQPQHF. The whole variable domain, remainder taken from reference TRBV19 and TRBJ1-5, is DGGITQSPKYLFRKEGQNVTLSCEQNLNHDAMYWYRQDPGQGLRLIYYSQIVNDFQKGDIAEGYSVSREKKESFPLTVTSAQKNPTAFYLCASSIGGGSGQPQHFGDGTRLSIL.

By share of the sample, this clone is medium-sized (0.01 to 0.1%). The chain joins TRBV12-3 or TRBV12-4 to TRBJ1-3; perhaps TRBD1 as D (5 bases). The CDR3 contains 12 residues. V was clipped by 11 bases and J by 2 bases, with 10 bases between them. The DNA of the CDR3 is TGTGCCGGGCGGGGGGCTGGAAACACCATATATTTT. Protein: CAGRGAGNTIYF.